This section outlines one TCR beta chain sequence together with its context. What it binds is not known. The CDR3 does not close with the conserved phenylalanine or tryptophan, likely indicating a read error. This entry comes from a study of response to subunit inactivated influenza vaccine. Findings and limits, study-wide: It was suggested by the authors that few new T cells are recruited by each seasonal influenza vaccination.

TCRdb redid the calling of the RT-PCR reads with MiXCR, one entry per CDR3 protein. Of 150,000 or so distinct CDR3 sequences listed, approximately 11% are singletons. The CDR3 contains 16 residues. V lost 4 bases and J lost 3, with 19 bases in between. Germline V CDR1 and CDR2: SGHRS, YFSETQ. This TCR was recovered from a middle-aged man who received an inactivated influenza vaccine. This sample comprised non-naive T cells sorted from PBMCs, obtained 40 to 50 days after vaccination. The chain has TRBV5-1 and TRBJ1-2; the D gene is possibly TRBD1 (5 bases). CDR3 sequence reads: CASSRRDQTTDYGYTL. DNA for the CDR3: TGCGCCAGCAGCCGCCGGGACCAAACTACGGACTATGGCTACACCCTC.